What follows are 21 T cell receptor beta chains derived from one specimen sequenced in a study of blood T cell repertoires in COVID-19. Measured with immunoSEQ multiplex PCR; TCRdb has only the in-frame clones, and not every one. The sample shows tens of thousands of clones, 80% to 85% of them seen only once. The sample taken for sequencing was peripheral blood. The receptor source for this set is a human donor in a cohort sampled during active COVID-19.

A remark on this clone: The germline gene is not matched at one end of the junction; a read error may be the cause. The chain joins TRBV6-1 to TRBJ2-7; a weak D match, TRBD1 (6 bases). This CDR3 region has 15 residues. Germline V gives CDR1 MNHNS, CDR2 SASEGT. The CDR3 is CASSEGAGAPYEQYF. CDR3 DNA sequence: TGTGCCAGCAGCGAAGGGGCAGGGGCCCCTTACGAGCAGTACTTC.

The rearrangement joins TRBV7-2 to TRBJ2-5; possibly TRBD1 for D (7 bases). The CDR3 has 16 residues. Germline CDR1 and CDR2: SGHTA and FQGNSA. Deletions cut 1 base from V and 2 bases from J, with 14 bases between. CDR3 amino acids: CASSLVGQGGQETQYF. The CDR3 nucleotides are TGTGCCAGCAGCTTAGTGGGGCAGGGGGGACAAGAGACCCAGTACTTC.

J is TRBJ2-1 and V is TRBV6-2 or TRBV6-3; unclear D gene. The V end was cut by 2 bases, the J end by 7 bases, with 6 bases between. Germline-derived CDR1 and CDR2 are MNHEY and SVGEGT. This CDR3 has 12 amino acids. CDR3 coding DNA: TGTGCCAGCAGTTACCAGAGGAATGAGCAGTTCTTC. Translation gives CASSYQRNEQFF.

This clone qualifies as medium-sized. The V gene is TRBV4-1, the J gene TRBJ1-3, with D perhaps matching TRBD1 (6 bases). Trimming left V 2 bases short and J 4 bases short, with 12 bases between. Germline lookup yields CDR1 MGHRA and CDR2 YSYEKL. The CDR3 loop spans 15 amino acids. This chain's CDR3 is CASSQYDRSGNTIYF. The CDR3 DNA reads TGCGCCAGCAGCCAATACGACAGGTCCGGAAACACCATATATTTT.

This clone was seen just once. This rearrangement joins TRBV2 to TRBJ2-3, with 9 bases lining up with TRBD2. The CDR3 consists of 18 residues. V trimming: 3 bases; J trimming: 4 bases; junction bases outside the gene matches: 14. Looked up from germline, CDR1 is SNHLY and CDR2 is FYNNEI. This chain's CDR3 is CASSDPLSQRGVPDTQYF. CDR3 nucleotide sequence: TGTGCCAGCAGTGACCCCCTCAGTCAGCGGGGGGTCCCAGATACGCAGTATTTT.

The chain recombines TRBV11-3 with TRBJ2-3; D remains ambiguous. Per germline, CDR1 SGHNT and CDR2 YENEEA. Trimming pared 5 bases from V and 3 bases from J, leaving 18 bases between. The CDR3 totals 16 residues. The CDR3 region has the DNA TGTGCCAGCAGCAGATTTTCGGCAGGAAGAACAGATACGCAGTATTTT. It yields the protein CASSRFSAGRTDTQYF.

The chain carries TRBV18 and TRBJ2-6; a possible D gene is TRBD1 (6 bases). CDR1 and CDR2 (germline): KGHSH, LQKENI. CDR3 size: 15 residues. Trimming pared 3 bases from V and 2 bases from J, leaving 8 bases between. This chain's CDR3 is CASSPSGAGANVLTF. As DNA, the CDR3 is TGTGCCAGCTCACCGTCAGGGGCTGGGGCCAACGTCCTGACTTTC. The complete variable domain, with remaining parts taken from reference TRBV18 and TRBJ2-6, reads NAGVMQNPRHLVRRRGQEARLRCSPMKGHSHVYWYRQLPEEGLKFMVYLQKENIIDESGMPKERFSAEFPKEGPSILRIQQVVRGDSAAYFCASSPSGAGANVLTFGAGSRLTVL.

The chain carries TRBV7-9 and TRBJ1-2; no reliable D call. The CDR3 length is 15 residues. V lost 6 bases and J lost 4, with 18 bases in between. In germline, CDR1 is SEHNR, CDR2 FQNEAQ (reference sequence). CDR3 DNA: TGTGCCAGCAGTGAGGGCGCAGGAGCCTCCTATGGCTACACCTTC. Amino acid sequence: CASSEGAGASYGYTF.

The CDR3: CASMQGTRGEAQYF. CDR3 nucleotides: TGCGCCAGCATGCAAGGCACAAGGGGCGAGGCCCAGTACTTC. V and J are TRBV10-2 and TRBJ2-5; a weak D match, TRBD1 (5 bases). CDR3 length: 14 amino acids. With 7 bases removed from V and 9 bases from J, the gap between germline ends came to 21 bases. The germline V gene encodes CDR1 WSHSY and CDR2 SAAADI.

This clone came up once. CDR3 coding DNA: TGTGCCAGCAGCTCCCGGGACAGAGATACGCAGTATTTT. It codes for CASSSRDRDTQYF. The chain combines TRBV7-2 with TRBJ2-3; 7 nucleotides line up with TRBD1. After removal of 4 bases from V and 5 bases from J, the junction contained 3 bases not matched to a gene. CDR1 is SGHTA, CDR2 FQGNSA, per germline. This CDR3 has 13 amino acids.

The chain couples TRBV5-5 to TRBJ2-7; 8 bases agree with TRBD1. The germline V gene encodes CDR1 SGHKS and CDR2 YYEKEE (reference sequence). J was trimmed by 4 bases and V by 4 bases; bases with no gene match: 7. This CDR3 is 14 amino acids long. The CDR3 DNA follows: TGTGCCAGCAGCCTCCGCAGGGGGCAATACGAGCAGTACTTC. It translates to CASSLRRGQYEQYF.

The J gene is TRBJ2-7, the V gene TRBV6-2 or TRBV6-3; 8 bases fit TRBD1. The CDR3 totals 15 residues. Per the germline V gene, CDR1 is MNHEY and CDR2 is SVGEGT. The V and J ends lost 3 bases and 3 bases, in that order; junction bases with no gene match: 7. In DNA form, the CDR3 reads TGTGCCAGCAGTTATAGAACAGGGGGTTTCTACGAGCAGTACTTC. As protein: CASSYRTGGFYEQYF.

This clone was picked up one time. V usage is TRBV7-2 and J usage is TRBJ2-1; D is possibly TRBD1 or TRBD2 (10 bases each). V was shortened by 8 bases and J by 4 bases, with 27 bases between the two germline ends. Germline V gene sequence: CDR1 SGHTA, CDR2 FQGNSA. The CDR3 extends over 18 amino acids. For the CDR3, the DNA is TGTGCCAGCGTCCCGGGACAGGGGTTAGCGGGGGGTTACAATGAGCAGTTCTTC. It codes for CASVPGQGLAGGYNEQFF.

The chain employs TRBV9 and TRBJ2-6, with 7 bases identical to TRBD2. The CDR3 sequence is 18 residues long. With 3 bases clipped from V and 3 bases from J, the junction kept 12 bases outside the gene matches. Looked up from germline, CDR1 is SGDLS and CDR2 is YYNGEE. DNA of the CDR3: TGTGCCAGCAGCGCGTTCGGGGGGTTCAATAGTGGGGCCAACGTCCTGACTTTC. Encoded protein: CASSAFGGFNSGANVLTF.

The table lists this clone with a few counts. The V gene is TRBV6-6, the J gene TRBJ1-3; 8 bases match TRBD1. The germline V gene encodes CDR1 MNHNY and CDR2 SVGAGI (reference sequence). The CDR3 is made up of 15 amino acids. V lost 6 bases and J lost 0; bases outside the gene matches: 4. CDR3 sequence reads: CASRSGGGSGNTIYF. CDR3 nucleotides: TGTGCCAGCAGATCAGGGGGCGGCTCTGGAAACACCATATATTTT.

This chain connects TRBV5-1 to TRBJ1-2, with no clear D. The germline V gene encodes CDR1 SGHRS and CDR2 YFSETQ. The CDR3 covers 16 residues. V was clipped by 0 bases and J by 2 bases, with 14 bases between them. The CDR3 region is CASSLGWVPENYGYTF. Written as DNA, the CDR3 is TGCGCCAGCAGCTTGGGATGGGTACCGGAGAACTATGGCTACACCTTC. Combining the CDR3 with reference TRBV5-1 and TRBJ1-2 gives the whole variable domain KAGVTQTPRYLIKTRGQQVTLSCSPISGHRSVSWYQQTPGQGLQFLFEYFSETQRNKGNFPGRFSGRQFSNSRSEMNVSTLELGDSALYLCASSLGWVPENYGYTFGSGTRLTVV.

This chain links TRBV4-1 with TRBJ1-5, with no clear D. Germline CDR1 MGHRA, CDR2 YSYEKL. This CDR3 has 17 residues. V lost 0 bases and J 0 bases, leaving 12 bases between the germline ends. CDR3 residues: CASSQDVRLDSNQPQHF. The CDR3 DNA reads as TGCGCCAGCAGCCAAGACGTTAGACTCGATAGCAATCAGCCCCAGCATTTT.

This clone occurred a few times. Here the CDR3 reads CASSFSGDRTDTQYF. Written as DNA, the CDR3 is TGCGCCAGCAGCTTCTCAGGGGATAGGACAGATACGCAGTATTTT. The gene calls are TRBV5-1 and TRBJ2-3; the D gene is possibly TRBD1 (6 bases). Germline CDR1 SGHRS, CDR2 YFSETQ. The CDR3 is 15 amino acids. Trimming took off 2 bases at V and 3 bases at J, with 13 bases between the two ends.

The chain couples TRBV5-6 to TRBJ1-4, with no clear D. Germline CDR1 and CDR2: SGHDT and YYEEEE. The CDR3 has 13 residues. The V end lost 0 bases, the J end lost 10 bases, and 10 bases lay between the germline ends. CDR3 in DNA: TGTGCCAGCAGCTTGGGGGCAGATGGAAAACTGTTTTTT. Protein product: CASSLGADGKLFF.

This sequence joins TRBV29-1 and TRBJ2-1; D uncertain. The CDR3 length is 12 residues. V lost 5 bases to trimming and J lost 5 bases, with 10 bases between them. Per the germline V gene, CDR1 is SQVTM and CDR2 is ANQGSEA. CDR3 DNA sequence: TGCAGCGTTTGGGCAGGTAACAATGAGCAGTTCTTC. Its translation is CSVWAGNNEQFF.

Written as DNA, the CDR3 is TGTGCCAGCAGGACCTTGGGGCGGAATGAGCAGTTCTTC. Encoded protein: CASRTLGRNEQFF. V is TRBV2 and J is TRBJ2-1, with D maybe TRBD1 (5 bases). Between the trimmed V and J ends, which lost 6 bases and 7 bases, there was a span of 13 bases. The CDR3 extends over 13 amino acids. Germline V gene lookup returns CDR1 SNHLY and CDR2 FYNNEI.